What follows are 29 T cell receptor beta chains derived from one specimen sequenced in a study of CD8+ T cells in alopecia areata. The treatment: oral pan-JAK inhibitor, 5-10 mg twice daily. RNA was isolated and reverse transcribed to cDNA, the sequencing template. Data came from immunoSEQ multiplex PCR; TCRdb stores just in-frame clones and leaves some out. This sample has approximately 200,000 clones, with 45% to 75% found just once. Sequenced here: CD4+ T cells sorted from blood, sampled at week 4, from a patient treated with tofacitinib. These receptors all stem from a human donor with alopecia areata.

The DNA for the CDR3 is TGCGCCAGCAGCCAAGAGGCTACATCAGACACCCAGTACTTC. Protein sequence: CASSQEATSDTQYF. The V call is TRBV4-1, the J call TRBJ2-5, with D hard to call. Between the trimmed V and J ends, which lost 0 bases and 8 bases, there was a span of 13 bases. Germline V gene lookup returns CDR1 MGHRA and CDR2 YSYEKL. The CDR3 sequence is 14 residues long.

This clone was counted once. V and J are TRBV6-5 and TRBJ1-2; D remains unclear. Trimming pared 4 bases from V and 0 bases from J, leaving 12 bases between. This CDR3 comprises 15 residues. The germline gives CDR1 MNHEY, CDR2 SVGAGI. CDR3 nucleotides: TGTGCCAGCAGTTCGCGGCGAGGAGCTAACTATGGCTACACCTTC. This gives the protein CASSSRRGANYGYTF.

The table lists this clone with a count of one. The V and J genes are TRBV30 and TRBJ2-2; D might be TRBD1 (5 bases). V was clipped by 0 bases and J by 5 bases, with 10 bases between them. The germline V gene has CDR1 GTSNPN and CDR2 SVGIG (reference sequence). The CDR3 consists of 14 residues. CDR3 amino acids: CAWSVLHRTGELFF. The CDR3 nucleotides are TGTGCCTGGAGTGTACTCCACAGGACCGGGGAGCTGTTTTTT.

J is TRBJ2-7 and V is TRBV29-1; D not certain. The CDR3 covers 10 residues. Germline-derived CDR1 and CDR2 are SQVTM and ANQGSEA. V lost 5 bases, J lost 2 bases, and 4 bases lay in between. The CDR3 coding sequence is TGCAGCGTTCTGGCCTACGAGCAGTACTTC. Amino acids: CSVLAYEQYF.

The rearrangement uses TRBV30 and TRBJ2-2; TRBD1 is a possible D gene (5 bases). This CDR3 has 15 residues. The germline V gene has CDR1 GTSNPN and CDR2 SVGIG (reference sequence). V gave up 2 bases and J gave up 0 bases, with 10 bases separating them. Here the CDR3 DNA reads TGTGCCTGGAGTAGGGGCGATTCGAACACCGGGGAGCTGTTTTTT. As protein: CAWSRGDSNTGELFF.

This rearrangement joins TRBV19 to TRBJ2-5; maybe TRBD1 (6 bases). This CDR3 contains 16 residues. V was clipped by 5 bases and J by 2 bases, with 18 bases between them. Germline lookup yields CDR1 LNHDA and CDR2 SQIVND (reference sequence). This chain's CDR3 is CASSATGFADQETQYF. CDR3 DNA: TGTGCCAGTAGTGCCACAGGGTTTGCGGATCAAGAGACCCAGTACTTC.

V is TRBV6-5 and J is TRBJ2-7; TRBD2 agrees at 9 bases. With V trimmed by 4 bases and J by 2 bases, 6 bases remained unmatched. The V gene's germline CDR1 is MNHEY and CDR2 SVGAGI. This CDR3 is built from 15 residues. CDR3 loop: CASSSMASGTYEQYF. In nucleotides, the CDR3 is TGTGCCAGCAGTTCGATGGCTAGCGGGACCTACGAGCAGTACTTC.

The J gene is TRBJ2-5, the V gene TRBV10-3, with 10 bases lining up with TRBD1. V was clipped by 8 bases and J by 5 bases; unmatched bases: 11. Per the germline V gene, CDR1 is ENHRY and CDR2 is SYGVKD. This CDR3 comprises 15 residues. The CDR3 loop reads CAIGQGGTRHETQYF. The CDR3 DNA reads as TGTGCCATCGGACAGGGGGGGACTAGACACGAGACCCAGTACTTC.

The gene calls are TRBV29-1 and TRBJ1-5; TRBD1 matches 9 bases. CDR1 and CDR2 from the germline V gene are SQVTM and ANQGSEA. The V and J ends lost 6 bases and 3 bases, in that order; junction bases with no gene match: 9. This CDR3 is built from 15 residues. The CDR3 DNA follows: TGCAGCGTCTCAGGGGGGACAGGGCACAATCAGCCCCAGCATTTT. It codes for CSVSGGTGHNQPQHF. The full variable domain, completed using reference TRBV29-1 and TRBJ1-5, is SAVISQKPSRDICQRGTSLTIQCQVDSQVTMMFWYRQQPGQSLTLIATANQGSEATYESGFVIDKFPISRPNLTFSTLTVSNMSPEDSSIYLCSVSGGTGHNQPQHFGDGTRLSIL.

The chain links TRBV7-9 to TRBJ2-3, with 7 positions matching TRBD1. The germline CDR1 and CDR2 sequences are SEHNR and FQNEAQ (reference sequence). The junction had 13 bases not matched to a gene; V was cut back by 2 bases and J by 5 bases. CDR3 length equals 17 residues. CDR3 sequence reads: CASSLSTSWTGGDTQYF. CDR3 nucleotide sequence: TGTGCCAGCAGCTTATCCACTTCTTGGACAGGCGGAGATACGCAGTATTTT. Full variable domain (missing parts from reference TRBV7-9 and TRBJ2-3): DTGVSQNPRHKITKRGQNVTFRCDPISEHNRLYWYRQTLGQGPEFLTYFQNEAQLEKSRLLSDRFSAERPKGSFSTLEIQRTEQGDSAMYLCASSLSTSWTGGDTQYFGPGTRLTVL.

This CDR3 reads CASSYPPGGTQYF. The CDR3 nucleotides are TGTGCCAGCAGTTACCCCCCTGGAGGGACCCAGTACTTC. V usage is TRBV6-5 and J usage is TRBJ2-5, with D possibly TRBD2 on 5 matching bases. V lost 2 bases to trimming and J lost 7 bases, with 11 bases between them. The CDR3 is made up of 13 amino acids. Germline CDR1 MNHEY, CDR2 SVGAGI.

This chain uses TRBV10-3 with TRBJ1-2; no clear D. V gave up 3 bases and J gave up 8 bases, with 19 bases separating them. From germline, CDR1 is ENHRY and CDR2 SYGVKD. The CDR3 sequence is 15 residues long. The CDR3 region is CAISDFGPAAVGYTF. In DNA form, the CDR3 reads TGTGCCATCAGTGATTTCGGTCCCGCGGCGGTCGGCTACACCTTC.

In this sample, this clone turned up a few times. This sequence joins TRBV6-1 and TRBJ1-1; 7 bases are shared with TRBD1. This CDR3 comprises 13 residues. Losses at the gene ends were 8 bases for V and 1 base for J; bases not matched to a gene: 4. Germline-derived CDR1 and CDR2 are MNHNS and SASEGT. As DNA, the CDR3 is TGTGCCAGCCGGACAGGTACGAACACTGAAGCTTTCTTT. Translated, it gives CASRTGTNTEAFF.

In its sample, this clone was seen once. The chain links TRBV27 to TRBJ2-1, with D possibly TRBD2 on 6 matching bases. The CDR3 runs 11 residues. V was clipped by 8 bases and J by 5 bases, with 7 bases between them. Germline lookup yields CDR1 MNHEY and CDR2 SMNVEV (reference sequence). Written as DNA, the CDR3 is TGTGCCAGCTGCGGGGACAATGAGCAGTTCTTC. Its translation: CASCGDNEQFF.

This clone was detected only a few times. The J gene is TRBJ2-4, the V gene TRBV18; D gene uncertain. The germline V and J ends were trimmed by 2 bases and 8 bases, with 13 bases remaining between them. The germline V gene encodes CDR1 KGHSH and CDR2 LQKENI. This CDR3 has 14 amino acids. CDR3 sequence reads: CASSPRAECDIQYF. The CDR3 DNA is TGTGCCAGCTCACCAAGGGCAGAATGCGACATTCAGTACTTC.

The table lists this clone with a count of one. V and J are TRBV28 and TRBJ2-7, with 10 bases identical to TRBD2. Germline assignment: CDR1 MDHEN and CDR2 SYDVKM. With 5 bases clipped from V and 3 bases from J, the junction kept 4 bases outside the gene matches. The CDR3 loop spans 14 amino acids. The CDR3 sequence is CASSMSGGGYEQYF. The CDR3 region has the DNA TGTGCCAGCAGTATGAGCGGGGGGGGCTACGAGCAGTACTTC.

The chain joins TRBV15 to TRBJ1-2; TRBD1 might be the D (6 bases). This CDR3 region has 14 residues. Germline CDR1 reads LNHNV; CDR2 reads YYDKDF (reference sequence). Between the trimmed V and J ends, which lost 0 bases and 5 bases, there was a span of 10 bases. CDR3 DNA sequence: TGTGCCACCAGCAGAGAGGGGGCCTTATATGGCTACACCTTC. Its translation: CATSREGALYGYTF.

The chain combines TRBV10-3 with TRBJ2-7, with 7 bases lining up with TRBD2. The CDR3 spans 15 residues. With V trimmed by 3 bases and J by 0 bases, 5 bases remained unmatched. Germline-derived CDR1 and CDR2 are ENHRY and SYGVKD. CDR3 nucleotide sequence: TGTGCCATCAGTGACCTCAGGGAGGGCTCCTACGAGCAGTACTTC. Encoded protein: CAISDLREGSYEQYF.

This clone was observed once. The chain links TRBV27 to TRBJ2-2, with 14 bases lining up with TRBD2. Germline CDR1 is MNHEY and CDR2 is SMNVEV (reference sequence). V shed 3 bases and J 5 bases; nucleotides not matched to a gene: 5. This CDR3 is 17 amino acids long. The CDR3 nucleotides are TGTGCCAGCAGTTTCGGGACTAGCGGGGGTTTAACCGGGGAGCTGTTTTTT. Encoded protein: CASSFGTSGGLTGELFF.

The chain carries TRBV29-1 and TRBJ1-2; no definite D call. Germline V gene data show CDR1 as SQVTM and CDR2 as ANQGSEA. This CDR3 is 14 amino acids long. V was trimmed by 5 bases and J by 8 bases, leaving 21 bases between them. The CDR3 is CSVSPGAASGGYTF. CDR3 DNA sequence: TGCAGCGTTTCCCCGGGAGCCGCATCTGGCGGCTACACCTTC.

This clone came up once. Here the CDR3 reads CSAADRGAQHF. The CDR3 nucleotides read TGCAGTGCTGCCGACAGAGGTGCCCAGCATTTT. The J gene is TRBJ1-5, the V gene TRBV20-1; perhaps TRBD1 as D (5 bases). Trimming shortened V by 5 bases and J by 11 bases, and 13 bases separated the two germline ends. Germline CDR1 DFQATT, CDR2 SNEGSKA (reference sequence). CDR3 length equals 11 residues.

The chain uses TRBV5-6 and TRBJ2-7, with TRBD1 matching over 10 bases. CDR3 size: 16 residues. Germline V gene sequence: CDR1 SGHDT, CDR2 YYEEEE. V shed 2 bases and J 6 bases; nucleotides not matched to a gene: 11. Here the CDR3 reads CASSFLAGTGVGEQYF. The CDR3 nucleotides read TGTGCCAGCAGCTTCTTGGCCGGGACAGGGGTAGGCGAGCAGTACTTC.

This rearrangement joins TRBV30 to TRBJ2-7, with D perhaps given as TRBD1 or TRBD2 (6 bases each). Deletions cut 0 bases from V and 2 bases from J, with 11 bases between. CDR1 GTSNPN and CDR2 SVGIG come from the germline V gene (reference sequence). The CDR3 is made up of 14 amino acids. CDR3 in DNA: TGTGCCTGGAGTGTCGGGGGCAGCGCCTACGAGCAGTACTTC. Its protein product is CAWSVGGSAYEQYF.

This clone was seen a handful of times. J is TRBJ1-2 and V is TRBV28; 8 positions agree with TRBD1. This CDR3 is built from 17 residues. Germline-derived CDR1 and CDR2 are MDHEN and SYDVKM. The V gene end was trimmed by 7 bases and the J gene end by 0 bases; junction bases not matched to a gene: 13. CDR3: CASMSLDREFANYGYTF. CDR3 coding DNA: TGTGCCAGCATGTCGTTGGACAGGGAGTTCGCTAACTATGGCTACACCTTC.

The CDR3 nucleotides are TGTGCCAGCAGCCTCTCTGGGGCCAACGTCCTGACTTTC. Its protein product is CASSLSGANVLTF. The V gene is TRBV2, the J gene TRBJ2-6, with D hard to call. The V and J ends lost 6 bases and 0 bases respectively, with 3 bases between them. The CDR3 extends over 13 amino acids. Germline loops: CDR1 SNHLY, CDR2 FYNNEI.

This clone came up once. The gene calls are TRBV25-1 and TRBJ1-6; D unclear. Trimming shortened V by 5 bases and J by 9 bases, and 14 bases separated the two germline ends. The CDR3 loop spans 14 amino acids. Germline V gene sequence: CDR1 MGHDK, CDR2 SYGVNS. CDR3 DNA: TGTGCCAGCAGTTTTGGTAGAAGGAGTTCACCCCTCCACTTT. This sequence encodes CASSFGRRSSPLHF. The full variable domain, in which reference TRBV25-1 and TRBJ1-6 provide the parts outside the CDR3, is EADIYQTPRYLVIGTGKKITLECSQTMGHDKMYWYQQDPGMELHLIHYSYGVNSTEKGDLSSESTVSRIRTEHFPLTLESARPSHTSQYLCASSFGRRSSPLHFGNGTRLTVT.

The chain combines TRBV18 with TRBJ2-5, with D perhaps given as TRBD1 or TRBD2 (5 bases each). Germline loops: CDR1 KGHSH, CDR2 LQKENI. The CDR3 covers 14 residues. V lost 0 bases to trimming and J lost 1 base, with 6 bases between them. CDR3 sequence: CASSPPGVQETQYF. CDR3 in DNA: TGTGCCAGCTCACCACCGGGGGTCCAAGAGACCCAGTACTTC. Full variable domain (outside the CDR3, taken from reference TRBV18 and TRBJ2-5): NAGVMQNPRHLVRRRGQEARLRCSPMKGHSHVYWYRQLPEEGLKFMVYLQKENIIDESGMPKERFSAEFPKEGPSILRIQQVVRGDSAAYFCASSPPGVQETQYFGPGTRLLVL.

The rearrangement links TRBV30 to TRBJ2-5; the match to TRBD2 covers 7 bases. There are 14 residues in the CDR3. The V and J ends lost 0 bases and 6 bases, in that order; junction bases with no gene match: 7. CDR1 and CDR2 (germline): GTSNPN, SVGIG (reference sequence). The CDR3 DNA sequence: TGTGCCTGGAGTGTATTGACTAGCCTCAAGACCCAGTACTTC. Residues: CAWSVLTSLKTQYF. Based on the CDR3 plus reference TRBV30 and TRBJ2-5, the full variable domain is SQTIHQWPATLVQPVGSPLSLECTVEGTSNPNLYWYRQAAGRGLQLLFYSVGIGQISSEVPQNLSASRPQDRQFILSSKKLLLSDSGFYLCAWSVLTSLKTQYFGPGTRLLVL.

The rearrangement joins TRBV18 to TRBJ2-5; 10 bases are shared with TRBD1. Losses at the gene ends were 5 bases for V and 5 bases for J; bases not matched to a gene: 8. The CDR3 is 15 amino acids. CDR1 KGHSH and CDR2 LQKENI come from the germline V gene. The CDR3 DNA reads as TGTGCCAGCTCATCCCCTCCGGGACAGGGGGAGACCCAGTACTTC. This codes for CASSSPPGQGETQYF.